Each of the 3 T cell receptor beta chains below was sequenced from the same sample in a study of blood T cell repertoires in COVID-19 (dated by TCRdb to 2020 to 2022). The library came from the immunoSEQ multiplex PCR assay. Held by TCRdb, this immuneACCESS table contains in-frame sequences only and omits some clones. Under half of the omission traces to an unresolved V gene where checked; the cause of the rest is unknown. The sample table contains about 29,000 clones; only one count was recorded for 89% of them. Over 3.5% of the sample goes to the ten largest clones. Sequenced sample: peripheral blood. The source is a human donor in a cohort sampled during active COVID-19.

This clone was picked up one time. The V gene is TRBV28, the J gene TRBJ1-6; TRBD1 is a possible D gene (6 bases). The germline gives CDR1 MDHEN, CDR2 SYDVKM. There are 16 residues in the CDR3. Trimming stripped 5 bases from V and 6 bases from J, with 17 bases between. The CDR3 reads CASSGSTGGPNSPLHF. The CDR3 bases are TGTGCCAGCAGTGGGTCCACGGGGGGGCCTAATTCACCCCTCCACTTT.

This clone was counted once. The rearrangement links TRBV6-5 to TRBJ2-1, with TRBD2 matching 9 bases. The CDR3 contains 15 residues. Germline CDR1 and CDR2: MNHEY and SVGAGI. After removal of 6 bases from V and 7 bases from J, the junction contained 10 bases not matched to a gene. The CDR3 protein is CASRRGGGAANEQFF. In DNA, the CDR3 is TGTGCCAGCAGGAGAGGCGGGGGGGCCGCGAATGAGCAGTTCTTC.

The chain couples TRBV5-8 to TRBJ2-1; D is uncertain. Trimming stripped 5 bases from V and 6 bases from J, with 12 bases between. The CDR3 consists of 13 residues. Germline lookup yields CDR1 SGHTS and CDR2 YDEGEE. CDR3 amino acids: CASRKVAPNEQFF. The CDR3 DNA follows: TGTGCCAGCAGGAAGGTAGCCCCCAATGAGCAGTTCTTC.